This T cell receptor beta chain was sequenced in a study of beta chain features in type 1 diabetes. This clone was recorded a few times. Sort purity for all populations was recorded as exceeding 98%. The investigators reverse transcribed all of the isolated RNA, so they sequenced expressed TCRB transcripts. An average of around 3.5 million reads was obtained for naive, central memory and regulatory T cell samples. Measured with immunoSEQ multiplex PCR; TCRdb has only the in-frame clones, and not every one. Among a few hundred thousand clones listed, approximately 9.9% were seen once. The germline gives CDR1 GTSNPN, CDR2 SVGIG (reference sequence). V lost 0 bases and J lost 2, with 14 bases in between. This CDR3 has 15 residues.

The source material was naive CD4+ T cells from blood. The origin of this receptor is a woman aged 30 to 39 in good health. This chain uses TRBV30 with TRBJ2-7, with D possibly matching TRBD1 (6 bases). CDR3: CAWSVFGGGPYEQYF. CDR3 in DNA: TGTGCCTGGAGTGTATTTGGTGGGGGCCCCTACGAGCAGTACTTC. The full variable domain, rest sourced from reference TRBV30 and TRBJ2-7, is SQTIHQWPATLVQPVGSPLSLECTVEGTSNPNLYWYRQAAGRGLQLLFYSVGIGQISSEVPQNLSASRPQDRQFILSSKKLLLSDSGFYLCAWSVFGGGPYEQYFGPGTRLTVT.